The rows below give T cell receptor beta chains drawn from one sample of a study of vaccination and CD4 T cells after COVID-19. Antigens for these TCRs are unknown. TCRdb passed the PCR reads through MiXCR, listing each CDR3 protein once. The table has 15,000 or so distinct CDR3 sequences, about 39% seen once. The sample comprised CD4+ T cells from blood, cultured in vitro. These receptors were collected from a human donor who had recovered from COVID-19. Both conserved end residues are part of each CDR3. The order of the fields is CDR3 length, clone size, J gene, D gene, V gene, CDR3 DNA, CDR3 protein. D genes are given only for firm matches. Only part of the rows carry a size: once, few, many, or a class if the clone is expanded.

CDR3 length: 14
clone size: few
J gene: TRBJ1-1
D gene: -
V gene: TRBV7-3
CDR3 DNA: TGTGCCAGCAGCTTAGGGGCGGGGAACACTGAAGCTTTCTTT
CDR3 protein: CASSLGAGNTEAFF

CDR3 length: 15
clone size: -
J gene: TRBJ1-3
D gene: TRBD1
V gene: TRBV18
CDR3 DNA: TGTGCCAGCTCACCAACAGGGGACTCTGGAAACACCATATATTTT
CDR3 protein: CASSPTGDSGNTIYF

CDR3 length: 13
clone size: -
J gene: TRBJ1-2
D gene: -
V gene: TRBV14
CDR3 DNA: TGTGCCAGCAGCCGGAACCGATGGGATGGCTACACCTTC
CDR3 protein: CASSRNRWDGYTF

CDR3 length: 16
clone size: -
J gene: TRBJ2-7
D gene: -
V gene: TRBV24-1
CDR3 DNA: TGTGCCACCAGTGATGTTAAGGGGGTAGGGTCCTACGAGCAGTACTTC
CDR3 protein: CATSDVKGVGSYEQYF

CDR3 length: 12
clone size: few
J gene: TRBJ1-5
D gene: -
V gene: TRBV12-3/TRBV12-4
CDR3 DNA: TGTGCCAGCAGTTCGGGTAATCAGCCCCAGCATTTT
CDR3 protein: CASSSGNQPQHF

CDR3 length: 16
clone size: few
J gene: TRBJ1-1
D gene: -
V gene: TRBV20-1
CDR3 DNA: TGCAGTGCTAGAGAACTATCTGTATGGATGAACACTGAAGCTTTCTTT
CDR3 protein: CSARELSVWMNTEAFF

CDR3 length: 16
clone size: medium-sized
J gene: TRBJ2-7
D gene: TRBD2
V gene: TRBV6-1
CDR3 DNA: TGTGCCAGCAGTGAGTGGACTAGCGGGGTTACCTACGAGCAGTACTTC
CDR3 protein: CASSEWTSGVTYEQYF

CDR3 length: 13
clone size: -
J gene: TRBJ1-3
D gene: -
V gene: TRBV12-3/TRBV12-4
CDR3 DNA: TGTGCCAGCACACAAAACTCTGGAAACACCATATATTTT
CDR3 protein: CASTQNSGNTIYF

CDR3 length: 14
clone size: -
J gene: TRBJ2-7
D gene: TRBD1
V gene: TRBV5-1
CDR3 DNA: TGCGCCAGCAGCTTCACGGGACAGGGCTACGAGCAGTACTTC
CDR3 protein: CASSFTGQGYEQYF

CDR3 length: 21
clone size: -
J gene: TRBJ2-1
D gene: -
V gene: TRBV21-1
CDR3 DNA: TGTGCCAGCAGCAAAACGACCAGAGGACTAGCGGGGGTAGGTTCCTACAATGAGCAGTTCTTC
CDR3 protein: CASSKTTRGLAGVGSYNEQFF

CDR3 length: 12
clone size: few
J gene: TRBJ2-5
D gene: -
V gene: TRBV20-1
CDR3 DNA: TGCAGTGCGTACACAGGGCAAGAGACCCAGTACTTC
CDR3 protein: CSAYTGQETQYF

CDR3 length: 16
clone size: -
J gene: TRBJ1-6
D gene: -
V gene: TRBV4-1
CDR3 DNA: TGCGCCAGCAGCCAAGAAGGGGGGGCCTATAATTCACCCCTCCACTTT
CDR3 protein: CASSQEGGAYNSPLHF

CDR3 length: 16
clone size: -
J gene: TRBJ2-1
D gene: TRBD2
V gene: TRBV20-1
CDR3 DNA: TGCAGTGCCAAGAAGCGCGGGGTAGCGGGATGGGGTGAGCAGTTCTTC
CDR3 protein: CSAKKRGVAGWGEQFF

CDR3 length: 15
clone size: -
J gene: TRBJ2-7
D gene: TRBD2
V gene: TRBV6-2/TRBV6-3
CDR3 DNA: TGTGCCAGCAGGACCGCCGGACTAGCGGGAGACGAGCAGTACTTC
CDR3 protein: CASRTAGLAGDEQYF

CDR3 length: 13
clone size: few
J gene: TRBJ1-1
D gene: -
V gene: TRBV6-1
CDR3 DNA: TGTGCCAGCGGAAGGGAGGCTAACACTGAAGCTTTCTTT
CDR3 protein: CASGREANTEAFF

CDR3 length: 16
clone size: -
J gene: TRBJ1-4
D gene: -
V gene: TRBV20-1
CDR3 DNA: TGCAGTGCTAGAGATCAATCTGACCAAGCCAATGAAAAACTGTTTTTT
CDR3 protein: CSARDQSDQANEKLFF

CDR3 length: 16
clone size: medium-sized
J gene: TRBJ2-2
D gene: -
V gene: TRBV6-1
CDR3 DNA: TGTGCCAGCATGGTGAGGTTCTCTGCTTATACCGGGGAGCTGTTTTTT
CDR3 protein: CASMVRFSAYTGELFF

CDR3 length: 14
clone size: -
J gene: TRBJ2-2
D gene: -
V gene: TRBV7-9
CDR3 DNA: TGTGCCAGCAGATTCGACCTTAACACCGGGGAGCTGTTTTTT
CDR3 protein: CASRFDLNTGELFF

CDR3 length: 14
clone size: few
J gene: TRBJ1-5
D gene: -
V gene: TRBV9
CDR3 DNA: TGTGCCAGCAGCCCCGACACCCTTAATCAGCCCCAGCATTTT
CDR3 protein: CASSPDTLNQPQHF

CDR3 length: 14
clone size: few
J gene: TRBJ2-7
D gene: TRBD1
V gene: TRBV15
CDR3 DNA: TGTGCCACCAGCAGGGGACAGGGGGCGTGGGAGCAGTACTTC
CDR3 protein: CATSRGQGAWEQYF

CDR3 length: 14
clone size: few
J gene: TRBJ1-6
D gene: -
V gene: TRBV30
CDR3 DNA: TGTGCCTGGAGTCGTGGCAGAGAGAATTCACCCCTCCACTTT
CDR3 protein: CAWSRGRENSPLHF

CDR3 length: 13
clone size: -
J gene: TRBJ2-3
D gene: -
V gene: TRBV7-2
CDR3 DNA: TGTGCCAGCAGCTTAGTCTCCCCAGATACGCAGTATTTT
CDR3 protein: CASSLVSPDTQYF

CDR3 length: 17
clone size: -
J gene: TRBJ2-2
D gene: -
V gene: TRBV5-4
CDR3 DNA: TGTGCCAGCAGCTCAGGCGGGCGGGATCCATACACCGGGGAGCTGTTTTTT
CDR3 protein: CASSSGGRDPYTGELFF

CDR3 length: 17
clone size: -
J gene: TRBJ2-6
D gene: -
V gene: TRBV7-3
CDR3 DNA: TGTGCCAGCAGCTTTTACATTGACAGGTCTGGGGCCAACGTCCTGACTTTC
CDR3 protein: CASSFYIDRSGANVLTF

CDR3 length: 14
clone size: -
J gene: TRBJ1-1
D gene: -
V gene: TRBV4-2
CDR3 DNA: TGTGCCAGCAGCCAAAACGGGGTAAACACTGAAGCTTTCTTT
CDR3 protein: CASSQNGVNTEAFF

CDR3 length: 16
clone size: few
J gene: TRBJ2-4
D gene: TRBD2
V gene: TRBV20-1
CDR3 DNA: TGCAGTGCTAGACTTGCAGCGGGAGTAGCCAAAAACATTCAGTACTTC
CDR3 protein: CSARLAAGVAKNIQYF

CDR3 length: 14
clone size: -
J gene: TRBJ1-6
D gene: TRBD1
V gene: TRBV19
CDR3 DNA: TGTGCCAGTCGGAGTCAGGGGGCCGGGTCACCCCTCCACTTT
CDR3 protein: CASRSQGAGSPLHF

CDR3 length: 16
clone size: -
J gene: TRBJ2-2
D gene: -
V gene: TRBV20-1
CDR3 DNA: TGCAGTGCTAGAGACGGTGGGGGCGCGAACACCGGGGAGCTGTTTTTT
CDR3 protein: CSARDGGGANTGELFF

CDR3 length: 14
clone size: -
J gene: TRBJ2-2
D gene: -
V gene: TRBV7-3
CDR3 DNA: TGTGCCAGCAGCTTGGGACTTCTACCAGGGGAGCTGTTTTTT
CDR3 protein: CASSLGLLPGELFF

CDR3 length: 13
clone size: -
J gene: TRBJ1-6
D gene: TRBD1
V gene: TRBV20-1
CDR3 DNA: TGCAGTGCTAGAGGGACAGGGGACTCACCCCTCCACTTT
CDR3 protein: CSARGTGDSPLHF

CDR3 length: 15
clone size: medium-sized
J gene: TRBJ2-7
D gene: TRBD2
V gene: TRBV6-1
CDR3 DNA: TGTGCCAGCAGTGGACTAGCGGGAGGATCCTACGAGCAGTACTTC
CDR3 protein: CASSGLAGGSYEQYF

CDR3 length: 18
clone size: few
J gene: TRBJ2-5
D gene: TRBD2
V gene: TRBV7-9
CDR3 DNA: TGTGCCAGCAGCTTAGCCTTGGGACTAGCGGGAGTAGGAGAGACCCAGTACTTC
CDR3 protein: CASSLALGLAGVGETQYF

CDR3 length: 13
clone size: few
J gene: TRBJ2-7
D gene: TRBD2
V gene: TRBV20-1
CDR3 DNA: TGCAACCTACCGGGACTAAAAATCTACGAGCAGTACTTC
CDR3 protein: CNLPGLKIYEQYF

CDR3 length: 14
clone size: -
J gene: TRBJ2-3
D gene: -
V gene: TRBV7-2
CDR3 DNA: TGTGCCAGCAGCTTAGCCATTCACGCAGATACGCAGTATTTT
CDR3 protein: CASSLAIHADTQYF

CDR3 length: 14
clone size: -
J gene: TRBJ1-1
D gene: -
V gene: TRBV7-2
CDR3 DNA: TGTGCCAGCAGCTCCGAGTCTGTCAGGGTAGAAACTTTCTTT
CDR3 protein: CASSSESVRVETFF

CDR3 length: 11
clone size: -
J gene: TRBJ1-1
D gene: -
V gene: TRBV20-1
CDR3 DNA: TGCAGTGCTTCGCACCGGTCTGGAGCTTTCTTT
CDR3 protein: CSASHRSGAFF

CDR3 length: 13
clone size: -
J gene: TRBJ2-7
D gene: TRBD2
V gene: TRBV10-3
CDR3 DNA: TGTGCCATCAGTGGGCGGGAGGGCTACGAGCAGTACTTC
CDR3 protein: CAISGREGYEQYF

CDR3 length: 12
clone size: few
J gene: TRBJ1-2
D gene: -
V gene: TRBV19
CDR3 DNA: TGTGCCAGTAGTTACTATAACTATGGCTACACCTTC
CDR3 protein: CASSYYNYGYTF

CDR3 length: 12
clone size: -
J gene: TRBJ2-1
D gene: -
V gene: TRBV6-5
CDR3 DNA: TGTGCCAGCAGTTACAGTTACAATGAGCAGTTCTTC
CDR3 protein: CASSYSYNEQFF

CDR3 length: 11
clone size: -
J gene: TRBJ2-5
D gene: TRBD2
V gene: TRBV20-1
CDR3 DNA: TGCAGTCGGGAGGTGGGGGAGACCCAGTACTTC
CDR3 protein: CSREVGETQYF

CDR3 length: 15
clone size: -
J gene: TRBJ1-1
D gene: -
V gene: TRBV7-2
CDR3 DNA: TGTGCCAGCAGCTTAGGTCCCGCGGGGGGCACTGAAGCTTTCTTT
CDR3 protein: CASSLGPAGGTEAFF

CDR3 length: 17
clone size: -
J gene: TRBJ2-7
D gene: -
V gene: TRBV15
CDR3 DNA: TGTGCCACCGTTTTATGGGGGAACGGATTTAAGGGCTACGAGCAGTACTTC
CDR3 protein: CATVLWGNGFKGYEQYF

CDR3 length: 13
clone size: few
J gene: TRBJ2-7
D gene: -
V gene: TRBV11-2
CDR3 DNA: TGTGCCAGCAGCTTAGGACACCGATACGAGCAGTACTTC
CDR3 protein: CASSLGHRYEQYF

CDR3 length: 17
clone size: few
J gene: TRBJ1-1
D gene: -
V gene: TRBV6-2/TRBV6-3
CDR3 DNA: TGTGCCAGCAGTTACTCAACGTTTGGCAGGCTCGTTGCTGAAGCTTTCTTT
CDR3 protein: CASSYSTFGRLVAEAFF

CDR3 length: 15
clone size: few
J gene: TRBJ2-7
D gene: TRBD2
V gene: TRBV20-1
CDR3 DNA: TGCAGTGCTAGAGATGTAGCGGGAGGGTCCTACGAGCAGTACTTC
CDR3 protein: CSARDVAGGSYEQYF

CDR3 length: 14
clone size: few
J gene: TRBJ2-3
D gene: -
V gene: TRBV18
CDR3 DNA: TGTGCCAGCTCACCCGGCCAAGGGACAGATACGCAGTATTTT
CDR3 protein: CASSPGQGTDTQYF